The following is a T cell receptor beta chain sequence with its context. Per the study methods: Reference gene primer amplification in the assay estimated nucleated cell counts. This table comes from immunoSEQ multiplex PCR, and its TCRdb copy is limited to in-frame clones, with some not included. Clonal size and the V and J genes are those of that table, whereas D and trimming came from the DNA. Of 150,000 to 200,000 clones listed, about 89% are singletons. This entry belongs to a study of blood T cell repertoires in COVID-19. Study overall: Collection of acute and convalescent COVID-19 samples took place in the United States, Italy and Spain. T cells, B-cell-depleted T cells, or PBMCs supplied cDNA or gDNA.

The V end was cut by 0 bases, the J end by 7 bases, with 22 bases between. Germline CDR1 is SGHRS and CDR2 is YFSETQ. This CDR3 has 17 residues. This receptor was identified in a man between 65 and 85 years old with acute or convalescent COVID-19. The chain has TRBV5-1 and TRBJ2-5; D possibly corresponds to TRBD2 (6 bases). The sample comprised peripheral blood. The CDR3 is CASSLDWVGGASGTQYF. CDR3 nucleotides: TGCGCCAGCAGCTTGGATTGGGTCGGGGGAGCATCGGGGACCCAGTACTTC.